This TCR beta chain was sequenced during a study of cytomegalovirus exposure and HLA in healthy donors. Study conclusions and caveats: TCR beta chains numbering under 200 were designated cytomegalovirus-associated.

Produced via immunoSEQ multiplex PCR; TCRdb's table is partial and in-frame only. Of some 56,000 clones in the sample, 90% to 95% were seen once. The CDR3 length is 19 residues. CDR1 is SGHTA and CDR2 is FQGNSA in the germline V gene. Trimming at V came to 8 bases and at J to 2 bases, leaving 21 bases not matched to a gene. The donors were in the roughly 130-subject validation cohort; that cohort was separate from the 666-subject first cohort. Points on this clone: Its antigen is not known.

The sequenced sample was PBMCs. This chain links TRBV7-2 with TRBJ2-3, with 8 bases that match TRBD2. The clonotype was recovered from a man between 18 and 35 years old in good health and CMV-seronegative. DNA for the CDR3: TGTGCCAGCCTCTCCTCGGCGGGCAGCGGGAGAACGTTCACAGATACGCAGTATTTT. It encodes CASLSSAGSGRTFTDTQYF. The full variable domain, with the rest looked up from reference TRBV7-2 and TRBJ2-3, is GAGVSQSPSNKVTEKGKDVELRCDPISGHTALYWYRQSLGQGLEFLIYFQGNSAPDKSGLPSDRFSAERTGGSVSTLTIQRTQQEDSAVYLCASLSSAGSGRTFTDTQYFGPGTRLTVL.